One sample yielded the 20 T cell receptor beta chains listed below, sequenced in a study of early T cells in non-severe SARS-CoV-2 infection. TCRdb redid the calling of the 5' RACE reads with MiXCR, one entry per CDR3 protein. The sample shows more than 60,000 distinct CDR3 sequences, around 4.7% of them seen only once. The sequencing sample was made of whole blood. The receptors derive from an adult who was a healthcare worker with PCR-confirmed SARS-CoV-2 infection or an uninfected control (not recorded which).

At least ten counts were recorded for this clonotype. The V gene is TRBV12-5, the J gene TRBJ1-1; D might be TRBD1 (5 bases). Germline V gene lookup returns CDR1 LGHNT and CDR2 FRNRAP. This CDR3 has 12 amino acids. Trimming took off 7 bases at V and 4 bases at J, with 10 bases between the two ends. CDR3: CASATTGTEAFF. DNA for the CDR3: TGTGCTAGTGCCACTACAGGCACTGAAGCTTTCTTT.

This clonotype was seen repeatedly, ten times or more. The chain recombines TRBV5-1 with TRBJ2-3; D not resolved. This CDR3 is 14 amino acids long. The V and J ends lost 4 bases and 0 bases respectively, with 9 bases between them. From germline, CDR1 is SGHRS and CDR2 YFSETQ. The CDR3 spells CASSPYTSTDTQYF. The CDR3 coding sequence is TGCGCCAGCAGCCCCTATACTAGCACAGATACGCAGTATTTT.

This clonotype appeared many times. The chain is built from TRBV6-6 and TRBJ1-6, with D uncertain. CDR3 length: 12 residues. The V end was cut by 2 bases, the J end by 7 bases, with 3 bases between. Germline V gene sequence: CDR1 MNHNY, CDR2 SVGAGI (reference sequence). CDR3 DNA sequence: TGTGCCAGCAGTTACAGCAATTCACCCCTCCACTTT. Translation: CASSYSNSPLHF.

This clonotype showed up many times. The rearrangement uses TRBV7-2 and TRBJ2-1; tentatively, D is TRBD2 (6 bases). The germline gives CDR1 SGHTA, CDR2 FQGNSA. This CDR3 is built from 15 residues. Trimming removed 3 bases from V and 4 bases from J, with 13 bases in between. The CDR3 region is CASSFGGAPYNEQFF. In nucleotides, the CDR3 is TGTGCCAGCAGCTTCGGCGGGGCGCCATACAATGAGCAGTTCTTC.

This clonotype was picked up many times. This chain uses TRBV12-3 or TRBV12-4 with TRBJ1-5; 10 bases map to TRBD1. The J segment lost 4 bases and the V segment lost 5 bases, leaving 5 bases of the junction unmatched. This CDR3 is built from 15 residues. CDR3 sequence (DNA): TGTGCCAGCAGTCCGAGGGACAGGGGTAATCAGCCCCAGCATTTT. This sequence encodes CASSPRDRGNQPQHF.

Many counts were recorded for this clonotype. This chain uses TRBV18 with TRBJ1-5, with D tentatively TRBD1 (5 bases). In germline, CDR1 is KGHSH, CDR2 LQKENI. Trimming shortened V by 6 bases and J by 4 bases, and 16 bases separated the two germline ends. The CDR3 contains 15 residues. Here the CDR3 DNA reads TGTGCCAGCTCCCGGGACGAGTTCTCGAATCAGCCCCAGCATTTT. Translated: CASSRDEFSNQPQHF.

This clonotype has a handful of counts. This chain uses TRBV3-1 with TRBJ1-1; no clear D. Germline loops: CDR1 LGHDT, CDR2 YNNKEL (reference sequence). Trimming cost V 3 bases and J 8 bases, with 7 bases left between them. The CDR3 extends over 11 amino acids. CDR3 sequence (DNA): TGTGCCAGCAGCCAGGCCAAAGAAGCTTTCTTT. Residues: CASSQAKEAFF. The entire variable domain, with the rest obtained from reference TRBV3-1 and TRBJ1-1, is as follows: DTAVSQTPKYLVTQMGNDKSIKCEQNLGHDTMYWYKQDSKKFLKIMFSYNNKELIINETVPNRFSPKSPDKAHLNLHINSLELGDSAVYFCASSQAKEAFFGQGTRLTVV.

The chain employs TRBV6-5 and TRBJ1-4; TRBD1 matches at 7 bases. Trimming removed 6 bases from V and 7 bases from J; junction bases left unmatched: 8. CDR3 length equals 14 residues. Germline CDR1 and CDR2: MNHEY and SVGAGI. Written as DNA, the CDR3 is TGTGCCAGCAGCTTGGACAGGCGGAGTGAAAAACTGTTTTTT. It is translated as CASSLDRRSEKLFF.

The chain couples TRBV18 to TRBJ2-7; TRBD2 might be the D (5 bases). This CDR3 has 14 amino acids. Trimming took 6 bases from V and 2 from J, leaving 14 bases between them. CDR1 is KGHSH, CDR2 LQKENI, per germline. CDR3 coding DNA: TGTGCCAGCTCGTCGGTAGGACTTCCCTACGAGCAGTACTTC. This encodes CASSSVGLPYEQYF.

This clonotype was seen only a few times. The genes are TRBV7-3 and TRBJ2-2; 7 bases line up with TRBD1. The CDR3 is made up of 15 amino acids. Trimming removed 5 bases from V and 6 bases from J; junction bases left unmatched: 9. The germline CDR1 and CDR2 sequences are SGHTA and FQGTGA. The CDR3 protein is CASSLAGGIAGELFF. CDR3 sequence (DNA): TGTGCCAGCAGCCTAGCAGGGGGTATTGCCGGGGAGCTGTTTTTT.

In this sample, this clonotype turned up many times. The chain employs TRBV12-5 and TRBJ1-2, with D perhaps TRBD1 (5 bases). Deletions cut 7 bases from V and 6 bases from J, with 15 bases between. The CDR3 is made up of 13 amino acids. CDR1 and CDR2 from the germline V gene are LGHNT and FRNRAP. This CDR3 reads CASALGTVHGYTF. The CDR3 nucleotides read TGTGCTAGTGCTCTTGGGACTGTTCATGGCTACACCTTC.

This clonotype was detected ten times or more. The rearrangement links TRBV20-1 to TRBJ2-2; the D gene is possibly TRBD1 (5 bases). The germline V and J ends were trimmed by 1 base and 0 bases, with 9 bases remaining between them. The germline CDR1 and CDR2 sequences are DFQATT and SNEGSKA (reference sequence). This CDR3 is built from 15 residues. This CDR3 is CSARVGAANTGELFF. CDR3 DNA: TGCAGTGCTAGAGTAGGGGCCGCGAACACCGGGGAGCTGTTTTTT.

The table lists this clonotype with a few counts. This chain uses TRBV5-1 with TRBJ2-3, with TRBD2 matching over 7 bases. The CDR3 has 16 amino acids. V shed 0 bases and J 1 base; nucleotides not matched to a gene: 5. Germline V CDR1 and CDR2: SGHRS, YFSETQ. CDR3 in DNA: TGCGCCAGCAGCTTGGCCTCGCTAGCGGGCACAGATACGCAGTATTTT. The encoded protein is CASSLASLAGTDTQYF.

Many counts were recorded for this clonotype. The chain links TRBV20-1 to TRBJ1-3; D gene ambiguous. The germline V and J ends were trimmed by 1 base and 2 bases, with 9 bases remaining between them. Germline CDR1 and CDR2: DFQATT and SNEGSKA (reference sequence). There are 14 residues in the CDR3. The CDR3 loop is CSARVPGTGNTIYF. CDR3 DNA: TGCAGTGCTAGAGTACCCGGGACTGGAAACACCATATATTTT.

The chain is built from TRBV15 and TRBJ2-2; 11 nucleotides agree with TRBD2. Germline V lookup: CDR1 LNHNV, CDR2 YYDKDF (reference sequence). The V and J ends lost 2 bases and 3 bases, in that order; junction bases with no gene match: 11. CDR3 size: 19 residues. CDR3 amino acids: CATSRPLGLAAGYTGELFF. The CDR3 DNA follows: TGTGCCACCAGCAGACCTCTGGGACTAGCGGCGGGTTACACCGGGGAGCTGTTTTTT. Drawing the rest from reference TRBV15 and TRBJ2-2, the complete variable domain is DAMVIQNPRYQVTQFGKPVTLSCSQTLNHNVMYWYQQKSSQAPKLLFHYYDKDFNNEADTPDNFQSRRPNTSFCFLDIRSPGLGDTAMYLCATSRPLGLAAGYTGELFFGEGSRLTVL.

This clonotype appeared many times. The chain carries TRBV6-1 and TRBJ2-3; 10 positions agree with TRBD2. CDR1 is MNHNS, CDR2 SASEGT, per germline. The CDR3 covers 15 residues. Losses at the gene ends were 1 base for V and 7 bases for J; bases not matched to a gene: 5. CDR3 sequence: CASSEELAGSNTQYF. CDR3 bases: TGTGCCAGCAGTGAAGAACTAGCGGGGTCAAATACGCAGTATTTT.

This clonotype was recorded many times. This chain joins TRBV28 and TRBJ2-5; a weak D match, TRBD1 (5 bases). Germline CDR1 is MDHEN and CDR2 is SYDVKM. The V gene lost 2 bases and the J gene lost 3 bases, with 10 bases spanning the gap. The CDR3 sequence is 14 residues long. The CDR3 region has the DNA TGTGCCAGCAGTTTAGCCCTCAGGGAAGAGACCCAGTACTTC. It encodes CASSLALREETQYF.

This clonotype was observed many times. The chain carries TRBV10-1 and TRBJ2-2; D unresolved. Per the germline V gene, CDR1 is WNHNN and CDR2 is SYGVQD (reference sequence). Trimming removed 5 bases at V and 5 bases at J, with 3 bases between. This CDR3 comprises 11 residues. CDR3 protein: CASSMTGELFF. DNA for the CDR3: TGCGCCAGCAGTATGACCGGGGAGCTGTTTTTT.

This clonotype was observed many times. V gene TRBV11-3 combines with J gene TRBJ2-2, with 9 bases fitting TRBD2. Unmatched junction bases numbered 13, after V lost 2 bases and J lost 3 bases. The CDR3 has 19 amino acids. The germline V gene encodes CDR1 SGHNT and CDR2 YENEEA. The CDR3 is CASSLTQKGRLADTGELFF. The CDR3 DNA follows: TGTGCCAGCAGCTTAACCCAAAAAGGGAGACTAGCGGACACCGGGGAGCTGTTTTTT.

This clonotype was observed a few times. The rearrangement uses TRBV7-2 and TRBJ2-3; 9 bases are shared with TRBD2. Germline V gives CDR1 SGHTA, CDR2 FQGNSA. The CDR3 extends over 16 amino acids. Losses at the gene ends were 4 bases for V and 6 bases for J; bases not matched to a gene: 11. Written as DNA, the CDR3 is TGTGCCAGCAGCTATAGCGGGAGCCAACTGGGGGATACGCAGTATTTT. The encoded protein is CASSYSGSQLGDTQYF. Drawing the rest from reference TRBV7-2 and TRBJ2-3, the complete variable domain is GAGVSQSPSNKVTEKGKDVELRCDPISGHTALYWYRQSLGQGLEFLIYFQGNSAPDKSGLPSDRFSAERTGGSVSTLTIQRTQQEDSAVYLCASSYSGSQLGDTQYFGPGTRLTVL.